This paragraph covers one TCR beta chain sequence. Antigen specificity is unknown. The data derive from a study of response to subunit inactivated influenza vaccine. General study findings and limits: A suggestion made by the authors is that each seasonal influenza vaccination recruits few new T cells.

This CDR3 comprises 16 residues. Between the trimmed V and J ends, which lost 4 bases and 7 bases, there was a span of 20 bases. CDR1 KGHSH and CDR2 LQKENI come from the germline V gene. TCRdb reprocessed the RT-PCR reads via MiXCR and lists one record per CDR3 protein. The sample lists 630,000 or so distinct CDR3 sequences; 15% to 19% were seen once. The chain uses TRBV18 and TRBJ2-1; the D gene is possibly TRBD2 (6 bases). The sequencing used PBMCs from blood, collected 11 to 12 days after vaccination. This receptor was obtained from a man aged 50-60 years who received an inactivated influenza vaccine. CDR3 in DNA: TGTGCCAGCTCACAACCCGGGACTGGGCCGTCGAATGAGCAGTTCTTC. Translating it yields CASSQPGTGPSNEQFF.